This passage covers 28 T cell receptor beta chains from one sample sequenced in a study of blood T cell repertoires in COVID-19. Here immunoSEQ multiplex PCR was the method, and the copy in TCRdb shows in-frame clones only, minus some. The top ten hold over 8.5% of the sample, which has over 120,000 clones, roughly 89% seen once. Material: peripheral blood. Receptors originate from a woman in her forties or fifties with active or convalescent COVID-19.

This clone turned up a few times. The J gene is TRBJ1-2, the V gene TRBV12-3 or TRBV12-4, with D perhaps matching TRBD1 (5 bases). The CDR3 has 13 amino acids. With 6 bases removed from V and 1 base from J, the gap between germline ends came to 9 bases. For the CDR3, the DNA is TGTGCCAGCAGACAGACAGATAACTATGGCTACACCTTC. Its protein is CASRQTDNYGYTF.

The V gene is TRBV19, the J gene TRBJ1-1; TRBD1 matches at 7 bases. Unmatched junction bases numbered 12, after V lost 4 bases and J lost 4 bases. The germline V gene encodes CDR1 LNHDA and CDR2 SQIVND (reference sequence). The CDR3 covers 16 residues. CDR3 protein: CASSRPAGGRPTEAFF. In nucleotides, the CDR3 is TGTGCCAGTAGTAGACCGGCAGGGGGGAGACCCACTGAAGCTTTCTTT. Full variable domain (outside the CDR3, taken from reference TRBV19 and TRBJ1-1): DGGITQSPKYLFRKEGQNVTLSCEQNLNHDAMYWYRQDPGQGLRLIYYSQIVNDFQKGDIAEGYSVSREKKESFPLTVTSAQKNPTAFYLCASSRPAGGRPTEAFFGQGTRLTVV.

V and J are TRBV4-2 and TRBJ1-5, with 10 bases lining up with TRBD1. Looked up from germline, CDR1 is LGHNA and CDR2 is YNFKEQ. CDR3 length: 17 amino acids. J lost 3 bases, V lost 6 bases, and 11 bases had no gene match. The CDR3 sequence is CASSPNLGTGDNQPQHF. The CDR3 DNA reads as TGTGCCAGCAGTCCTAACCTGGGGACAGGGGACAATCAGCCCCAGCATTTT.

The chain combines TRBV5-1 with TRBJ1-2; tentatively, D is TRBD1 (6 bases). V lost 4 bases, J lost 2 bases, and 9 bases lay in between. There are 13 residues in the CDR3. Germline-derived CDR1 and CDR2 are SGHRS and YFSETQ. CDR3 DNA: TGCGCCAGCAGCCGGGACATAAACTATGGCTACACCTTC. It is translated as CASSRDINYGYTF.

This rearrangement joins TRBV6-5 to TRBJ1-4; 9 nucleotides line up with TRBD1. Germline trimming cut 8 bases from V and 4 bases from J; bases unmatched to any gene: 8. In germline, CDR1 is MNHEY, CDR2 SVGAGI. This CDR3 has 15 amino acids. CDR3 amino acids: CASGTGMSRNEKLFF. The CDR3 coding sequence is TGTGCCAGCGGGACAGGGATGTCCCGTAATGAAAAACTGTTTTTT.

The chain links TRBV7-8 to TRBJ1-5; 7 bases are shared with TRBD1. CDR3 length: 15 residues. J gave up 7 bases and V 5 bases, and 11 bases lay outside the gene matches. CDR1 is SGHVS and CDR2 is FQNEAQ in the germline V gene. As DNA, the CDR3 is TGTGCCAGCAGCCCAATACGGGCAGGGGGGCAGCCCCAGCATTTT. Amino acid sequence: CASSPIRAGGQPQHF.

This clone showed up just once. This chain uses TRBV29-1 with TRBJ2-7; D unclear. Looked up from germline, CDR1 is SQVTM and CDR2 is ANQGSEA. V was cut by 5 bases and J by 2 bases, with 7 bases left in between. This CDR3 contains 11 residues. CDR3 sequence (DNA): TGCAGCGTTCTCGGAGCCTACGAGCAGTACTTC. This translates into CSVLGAYEQYF.

The CDR3 DNA is TGTGCCTGGAGTGTACGCCCTCAGGGGTTCCCTGGAAACACCATATATTTT. Translated, it gives CAWSVRPQGFPGNTIYF. V usage is TRBV30 and J usage is TRBJ1-3; a weak D match, TRBD1 (6 bases). Germline V CDR1 and CDR2: GTSNPN, SVGIG (reference sequence). Deletions cut 0 bases from V and 2 bases from J, with 17 bases between. The CDR3 is 17 residues long.

This clone was recorded only once. This chain links TRBV12-3 or TRBV12-4 with TRBJ2-3; TRBD2 is a possible D gene (5 bases). CDR3 length equals 13 residues. With 6 bases removed from V and 5 bases from J, the gap between germline ends came to 12 bases. The DNA for the CDR3 is TGTGCCAGCAGACCCGTTCGGGAAGATACGCAGTATTTT. It codes for CASRPVREDTQYF.

The rearrangement links TRBV11-2 to TRBJ2-1; 9 bases fit TRBD1. CDR1 is SGHAT, CDR2 FQNNGV, per germline. V lost 0 bases, J lost 8 bases, and 2 bases stayed unmatched. There are 14 residues in the CDR3. CDR3 protein: CASSLEWTGDEQFF. The DNA of the CDR3 is TGTGCCAGCAGCTTAGAATGGACAGGGGATGAGCAGTTCTTC.

This clone was counted a few times. The chain combines TRBV18 with TRBJ1-1, with D perhaps TRBD1 (5 bases). V was clipped by 2 bases and J by 1 base, with 17 bases between them. CDR1 KGHSH and CDR2 LQKENI come from the germline V gene. The CDR3 is 17 amino acids. CDR3 protein: CASSPMLGKQGNTEAFF. CDR3 nucleotide sequence: TGTGCCAGCTCACCAATGTTGGGCAAGCAGGGGAACACTGAAGCTTTCTTT.

The chain recombines TRBV7-2 with TRBJ2-1; D gene uncertain. Germline V gene lookup returns CDR1 SGHTA and CDR2 FQGNSA. The length of the CDR3 is 14 residues. Trimming removed 1 base at V and 1 base at J, with 5 bases between. CDR3 bases: TGTGCCAGCAGCTTAGTGTCTTCCTACAATGAGCAGTTCTTC. Residues: CASSLVSSYNEQFF.

This chain joins TRBV19 and TRBJ2-5; TRBD2 matches 8 bases. The V segment lost 1 base and the J segment 2 bases; nucleotides outside the gene matches: 3. Germline V CDR1 and CDR2: LNHDA, SQIVND (reference sequence). The CDR3 is 15 amino acids. The chain's CDR3 is CASSIGSGAQETQYF. CDR3 bases: TGTGCCAGTAGTATAGGTAGCGGGGCTCAAGAGACCCAGTACTTC.

The V gene is TRBV9, the J gene TRBJ2-3; no firm D call. Trimming left V 8 bases short and J 4 bases short, with 5 bases between. This CDR3 is 10 amino acids long. The germline gives CDR1 SGDLS, CDR2 YYNGEE. The CDR3 sequence: CASQADTQYF. The CDR3 nucleotides read TGTGCCAGTCAGGCAGATACGCAGTATTTT.

The J gene is TRBJ1-2, the V gene TRBV27, with D maybe TRBD1 (6 bases). The germline gives CDR1 MNHEY, CDR2 SMNVEV (reference sequence). The CDR3 has 14 residues. V lost 6 bases and J 4 bases, leaving 15 bases between the germline ends. The chain's CDR3 is CASSPNRATYGYTF. The DNA of the CDR3 is TGTGCCAGCAGCCCTAACAGGGCTACCTATGGCTACACCTTC.

The CDR3 nucleotides are TGTGCCAGCAGTTCGGTTGCAGGGTGGACTGAAGCTTTCTTT. Protein product: CASSSVAGWTEAFF. The rearrangement links TRBV6-5 to TRBJ1-1; D perhaps matches TRBD1 (5 bases). Germline V gene lookup returns CDR1 MNHEY and CDR2 SVGAGI. Deletions cut 4 bases from V and 5 bases from J, with 14 bases between. The CDR3 has 14 amino acids.

The V call is TRBV19, the J call TRBJ2-7; D is undetermined. With 5 bases removed from V and 5 bases from J, the gap between germline ends came to 19 bases. Germline CDR1 reads LNHDA; CDR2 reads SQIVND (reference sequence). The CDR3 loop spans 15 amino acids. DNA of the CDR3: TGTGCCAGTAGTCCCCTTGAGTTCGGGTCCCACGAGCAGTACTTC. Translation gives CASSPLEFGSHEQYF. Full variable domain (outside the CDR3, taken from reference TRBV19 and TRBJ2-7): DGGITQSPKYLFRKEGQNVTLSCEQNLNHDAMYWYRQDPGQGLRLIYYSQIVNDFQKGDIAEGYSVSREKKESFPLTVTSAQKNPTAFYLCASSPLEFGSHEQYFGPGTRLTVT.

The chain recombines TRBV7-9 with TRBJ1-5; TRBD1 matches at 8 bases. The V segment lost 4 bases and the J segment 4 bases; nucleotides outside the gene matches: 3. Germline loops: CDR1 SEHNR, CDR2 FQNEAQ (reference sequence). This CDR3 has 14 residues. The CDR3 bases are TGTGCCAGCAGCTGGACAGGGCGTAATCAGCCCCAGCATTTT. As protein: CASSWTGRNQPQHF.

The V and J genes are TRBV19 and TRBJ1-5, with D possibly being TRBD1 (5 bases). Germline values: CDR1 LNHDA, CDR2 SQIVND (reference sequence). This CDR3 comprises 14 residues. Trimming took 11 bases from V and 0 from J, leaving 14 bases between them. The DNA for the CDR3 is TGTGCCGTAAATAGGGGCGGTAGCAATCAGCCCCAGCATTTT. This encodes CAVNRGGSNQPQHF. The full variable domain, rest sourced from reference TRBV19 and TRBJ1-5, is DGGITQSPKYLFRKEGQNVTLSCEQNLNHDAMYWYRQDPGQGLRLIYYSQIVNDFQKGDIAEGYSVSREKKESFPLTVTSAQKNPTAFYLCAVNRGGSNQPQHFGDGTRLSIL.

The chain has TRBV2 and TRBJ1-5, with 10 bases matching TRBD1. The CDR3 is 15 amino acids. The germline V gene encodes CDR1 SNHLY and CDR2 FYNNEI. J was trimmed by 5 bases and V by 7 bases; bases with no gene match: 8. The DNA of the CDR3 is TGTGCCAGCAAGCCCGGGACAGGGGCATATCAGCCCCAGCATTTT. The encoded protein is CASKPGTGAYQPQHF.

The CDR3 DNA follows: TGTGCCAGCAGTGGAACTAGCGGGAGGAGCTCCTACGAGCAGTACTTC. It is translated as CASSGTSGRSSYEQYF. The chain couples TRBV6-1 to TRBJ2-7; 12 bases map to TRBD2. The V gene end was trimmed by 4 bases and the J gene end by 0 bases; junction bases not matched to a gene: 4. The CDR3 is 16 amino acids. Germline-derived CDR1 and CDR2 are MNHNS and SASEGT.

The chain is built from TRBV6-5 and TRBJ2-7; 14 bases map to TRBD2. CDR3 length: 13 residues. V shed 10 bases and J 4 bases; nucleotides not matched to a gene: 3. The germline V gene encodes CDR1 MNHEY and CDR2 SVGAGI. CDR3 in amino acids: CATGLAGEYEQYF. The CDR3 DNA sequence: TGTGCCACGGGACTAGCGGGAGAGTACGAGCAGTACTTC.

The chain has TRBV7-9 and TRBJ2-1; possible D gene TRBD2, 5 bases. There are 15 residues in the CDR3. V lost 1 base and J lost 2, with 9 bases in between. Germline V gene lookup returns CDR1 SEHNR and CDR2 FQNEAQ (reference sequence). The CDR3 sequence: CASSLGAGAYNEQFF. The CDR3 region has the DNA TGTGCCAGCAGCTTAGGGGCGGGCGCCTACAATGAGCAGTTCTTC. Using reference TRBV7-9 and TRBJ2-1 for the parts outside the CDR3, the full variable domain is DTGVSQNPRHKITKRGQNVTFRCDPISEHNRLYWYRQTLGQGPEFLTYFQNEAQLEKSRLLSDRFSAERPKGSFSTLEIQRTEQGDSAMYLCASSLGAGAYNEQFFGPGTRLTVL.

This clone has only a few counts. The chain combines TRBV3-1 (or the pseudogene TRBV3-2) with TRBJ2-3, with no clear D. Deletions cut 0 bases from V and 4 bases from J, with 11 bases between. The CDR3 covers 15 residues. CDR1 LGHDT and CDR2 YNNKEL come from the germline V gene (reference sequence). The CDR3 region has the DNA TGTGCCAGCAGCCAAGATCTAGTGAAGGCAGATACGCAGTATTTT. It encodes CASSQDLVKADTQYF.

This clone has just a few counts. The V gene is TRBV27, the J gene TRBJ2-1; the D gene could be TRBD1 or TRBD2 (10 bases each). Looked up from germline, CDR1 is MNHEY and CDR2 is SMNVEV (reference sequence). The V end lost 8 bases, the J end lost 6 bases, and 23 bases lay between the germline ends. The CDR3 runs to 16 residues. The CDR3 DNA sequence: TGTGCCAGCGGACAGGGGGTAGCGGGAGGTGTCAATGAGCAGTTCTTC. This codes for CASGQGVAGGVNEQFF.

This clone appeared a single time. The genes are TRBV14 and TRBJ2-7, with TRBD2 matching over 13 bases. From germline, CDR1 is SGHDN and CDR2 FVKESK. V lost 4 bases, J lost 6 bases, and 6 bases stayed unmatched. The CDR3 sequence is 15 residues long. The chain's CDR3 is CASSPGLAGVGEQYF. CDR3 nucleotide sequence: TGTGCCAGCAGCCCCGGACTAGCGGGAGTGGGCGAGCAGTACTTC. The full variable domain, completed using reference TRBV14 and TRBJ2-7, is EAGVTQFPSHSVIEKGQTVTLRCDPISGHDNLYWYRRVMGKEIKFLLHFVKESKQDESGMPNNRFLAERTGGTYSTLKVQPAELEDSGVYFCASSPGLAGVGEQYFGPGTRLTVT.

V is TRBV3-1 (or the pseudogene TRBV3-2) and J is TRBJ1-2; D is ambiguous. This CDR3 is built from 13 residues. Trimming pared 0 bases from V and 8 bases from J, leaving 10 bases between. Germline V CDR1 and CDR2: LGHDT, YNNKEL (reference sequence). The CDR3 sequence is CASSQEEGGGYTF. The CDR3 bases are TGTGCCAGCAGCCAAGAAGAGGGCGGCGGCTACACCTTC.

Points on this clone: One end of the junction does not line up with germline, which may come from a read error. J is TRBJ2-2 and V is TRBV7-7, with D possibly being TRBD1 (7 bases). The CDR3 length is 16 residues. The V gene's germline CDR1 is SSHAT and CDR2 FNYEAQ (reference sequence). The CDR3 DNA follows: TGTGCTAGCAGCCGCCAGCAGGGGGGAAACACCGGGGAGCTGTTTTTT. Translating gives CASSRQQGGNTGELFF.